This TCR beta chain originates from a study of shared clonotypes between healthy human individuals. The overall study: For every donor, three CD4 naive, three CD4 memory, two CD8 naive and one CD8 memory plates were used. Study results and caveats: Clonotypes shared by all four sorted-subset donors had higher generation probabilities than non-shared clonotypes. Blood alone was sampled, and tissue repertoires likely differ.

Using immunoSEQ multiplex PCR, the repertoire was profiled, and TCRdb retains in-frame clones only, with some absent. Of 2 million to 2.5 million clones in the sample, less than 95% were seen once. As regards this clone: Its antigen remains unknown.

Splitting of CD4+ cells produced CD45RA+ naive and CD45RA-negative memory subsets. There are 13 residues in the CDR3. Trimming removed 10 bases at V and 15 bases at J, with 25 bases between. Germline loops: CDR1 MNHNS, CDR2 SASEGT. This chain uses TRBV6-1 with TRBJ2-1, with D perhaps being TRBD1 or TRBD2 (5 bases each). What was sequenced was naive CD4+ T cells from PBMCs. As for subset: CD45RA+ positively selected. This clonotype was obtained from a man aged 18 to 29 in good health. Some clones in this sample may be carry-over from other donors' samples. CDR3 nucleotides: TGTGCCACCAATAGGGGTCTGATAGAGGGGTGGTTCTTC. Amino acids: CATNRGLIEGWFF.